The clone carrying this T cell receptor (beta chain) occurred a few times. The antigen is unknown. The record originates from a study of blood T cells in healthy people across ages. General study findings and limits: More naive CD4+ cells and higher diversity marked long-lived donors relative to aged donors.

For the second PCR, which ran for about 7 to 12 cycles, a sample-barcoded 5' primer and a J-beta primer mix were used. TCRdb reprocessed the 5' RACE reads via MiXCR and lists one record per CDR3 protein. This repertoire shows 800,000 to 950,000 distinct CDR3 sequences, 25% to 35% found once; its top ten account for roughly a tenth. Trimming removed 5 bases at V and 11 bases at J, with 15 bases between. The CDR3 is made up of 12 amino acids. The germline V gene has CDR1 MNHEY and CDR2 SVGAGI. A further study also used this sample, focusing on T cells of mothers and their children. That work states: Second-round PCR products received sample barcodes and 2-4 random nucleotides from the M1S primer.

The receptor was isolated from a woman aged 40 to 55 in good health. The chain is built from TRBV6-5 and TRBJ1-2, with a weak D call TRBD1 (6 bases). The sequenced material came from blood. CDR3 sequence (DNA): TGTGCCAGCAGTGGCGCCGCCAGGGGTTACACCTTC. Amino acids: CASSGAARGYTF.